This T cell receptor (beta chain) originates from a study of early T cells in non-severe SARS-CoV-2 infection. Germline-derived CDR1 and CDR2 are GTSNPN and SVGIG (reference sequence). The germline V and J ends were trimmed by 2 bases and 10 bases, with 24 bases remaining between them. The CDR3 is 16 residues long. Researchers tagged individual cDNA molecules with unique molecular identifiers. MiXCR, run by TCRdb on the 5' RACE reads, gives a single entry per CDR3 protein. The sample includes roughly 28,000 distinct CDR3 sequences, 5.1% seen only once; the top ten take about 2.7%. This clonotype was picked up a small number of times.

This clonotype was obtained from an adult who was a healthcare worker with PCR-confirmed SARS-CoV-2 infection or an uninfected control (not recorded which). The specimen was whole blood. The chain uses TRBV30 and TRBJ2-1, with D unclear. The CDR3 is CAWSPPPKLSRIEQFF. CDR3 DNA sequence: TGTGCCTGGAGTCCCCCCCCTAAACTATCGAGGATAGAGCAGTTCTTC.